The text below deals with one TCR beta chain. Its cognate antigen is unknown. Viral peptide pools were used in the ViraFEST assay to expand antigen-specific CD4+ T cells, and sequencing came afterward. It was after approximately 11 days of culture that CD4+ T cells were isolated. The healthy vaccine recipients, who had no prior SARS-CoV-2 infection, showed negative nucleocapsid antibodies. Cultivation was performed at roughly 2 million PBMC per well with around 9.3 IU/ml IL-2 and roughly 9.9 ug/ml peptides added. Cultures received IL-2 medium that replaced half the medium on days 3 and 7. CDR1 SNHLY and CDR2 FYNNEI come from the germline V gene. The V end lost 10 bases, the J end lost 4 bases, and 9 bases lay between the germline ends. The CDR3 has 11 amino acids. This record comes from a study of vaccination effects on CD4 cells after COVID-19. Across the study: The vaccine given was either BNT162b2 or mRNA-1273, in two doses.

The table came from immunoSEQ multiplex PCR; TCRdb's copy has only in-frame clones and leaves some out. The sample records about 41,000 clones, approximately 80% being singletons. Study-level findings and limits: Marked clonal contraction of infection- and vaccine-induced clones was seen late after vaccination.

The material sequenced was CD4+ T cells from PBMCs cultured with HCoV-NL63 spike peptides, taken before COVID-19 vaccination. The V call is TRBV2, the J call TRBJ2-3; D is unresolved. This receptor was identified in a human donor who received a COVID-19 vaccine. The CDR3 region has the DNA TGTGCCACTCCGGTGGCAGATACGCAGTATTTT. This translates into CATPVADTQYF.